Listed below are T cell receptor beta chains from one sample, sequenced in a study of yellow fever vaccine responses in identical twins. MiXCR was run by TCRdb on the RT-PCR reads, yielding one entry per CDR3 protein. Seen here are 25,000 or so distinct CDR3 sequences, 77% observed once, and the top ten hold roughly 5%. The sample here was T cells from blood (PBMCs), unsorted or a sorted subset (not recorded which), taken before or after yellow fever vaccination (not recorded which). The source is a woman aged 18-29 years who received the yellow fever vaccine. The CDR3 runs from the conserved cysteine through the conserved F or W. D genes are given only for firm matches. The size entry is marked missing in some rows and otherwise reads once, few, many or a size class.

>TRBJ1-3|TRBV12-3/TRBV12-4|.|.
CASTEQGFSGNTIYF
TGTGCCAGCACCGAACAGGGATTCTCTGGAAACACCATATATTTT
>TRBJ2-3|TRBV27|medium-sized|.
CASSPSTDTQYF
TGTGCCAGCAGTCCAAGCACAGATACGCAGTATTTT
>TRBJ2-1|TRBV4-1|.|.
CASSQDRTPYNEQFF
TGCGCCAGCAGCCAAGATCGGACCCCCTACAATGAGCAGTTCTTC
>TRBJ1-5|TRBV11-3|.|TRBD1
CASSPRDRVLQPQHF
TGTGCCAGCAGCCCCCGGGACAGGGTGCTCCAGCCCCAGCATTTT
>TRBJ1-3|TRBV10-3|once|.
CAISESWTMPGGNTIYF
TGTGCCATCAGTGAGTCTTGGACCATGCCGGGTGGAAACACCATATATTTT
>TRBJ2-2|TRBV9|few|TRBD2
CASSVGLAEHTGELFF
TGTGCCAGCAGCGTCGGACTAGCGGAGCACACCGGGGAGCTGTTTTTT
>TRBJ1-6|TRBV29-1|.|TRBD1
CSVPGQRNSPLHF
TGCAGCGTACCGGGACAGAGAAATTCACCCCTCCACTTT
>TRBJ1-4|TRBV20-1|.|.
CSARDRGVGEKLFF
TGCAGTGCTAGAGATCGAGGGGTTGGAGAAAAACTGTTTTTT
>TRBJ2-1|TRBV11-3|.|TRBD2
CASSTQASGQFNEQFF
TGTGCCAGCAGCACTCAGGCTAGCGGGCAATTCAATGAGCAGTTCTTC
>TRBJ2-2|TRBV5-4|.|.
CASSLSSLNTGELFF
TGTGCCAGCAGCTTGAGTAGCCTAAACACCGGGGAGCTGTTTTTT
>TRBJ1-1|TRBV27|.|TRBD1
CASSLQTGPGTEAFF
TGTGCCAGCAGTCTCCAGACAGGGCCGGGGACTGAAGCTTTCTTT
>TRBJ2-1|TRBV3-1|.|.
CASSPVPTHTAQFF
TGTGCCAGCAGTCCCGTTCCGACCCACACTGCGCAGTTCTTC
>TRBJ2-7|TRBV11-1|.|.
CASSLFSSEQYF
TGTGCCAGCAGCTTATTTTCCTCCGAGCAGTACTTC
>TRBJ2-7|TRBV12-3/TRBV12-4|.|.
CASSSQQSYEQYF
TGTGCCAGCAGCTCACAACAGAGCTACGAGCAGTACTTC
>TRBJ1-5|TRBV2|.|.
CASSEFGTGNQPQHF
TGTGCCAGCAGTGAATTTGGGACTGGCAATCAGCCCCAGCATTTT
>TRBJ1-6|TRBV25-1|.|.
CASSGAGLVSPLHF
TGTGCCAGCAGTGGGGCAGGTCTGGTTTCACCCCTCCACTTT
>TRBJ2-3|TRBV11-2|.|TRBD1
CASSPGTGGYTDTQYF
TGTGCCAGCAGCCCCGGGACAGGGGGTTACACAGATACGCAGTATTTT
>TRBJ2-5|TRBV7-6|.|TRBD2
CASSRTSGLETQYF
TGTGCCAGCAGTAGGACTAGCGGGTTGGAGACCCAGTACTTC
>TRBJ1-2|TRBV29-1|.|.
CSVDPGRDGYTF
TGCAGCGTTGACCCGGGGAGGGATGGCTACACCTTC
>TRBJ2-1|TRBV29-1|few|.
CSVLNSWVYNEQFF
TGCAGCGTTCTGAATAGTTGGGTCTACAATGAGCAGTTCTTC
>TRBJ2-3|TRBV20-1|.|.
CSASHGLAIADTQYF
TGCAGTGCTAGTCATGGGCTAGCGATCGCAGATACGCAGTATTTT
>TRBJ2-1|TRBV11-1|.|.
CASSLIFGHLNNEQFF
TGTGCCAGCAGCTTAATTTTTGGCCATCTGAACAATGAGCAGTTCTTC
>TRBJ2-2|TRBV7-2|.|.
CASSFLNTGELFF
TGTGCCAGCAGCTTCTTGAACACCGGGGAGCTGTTTTTT